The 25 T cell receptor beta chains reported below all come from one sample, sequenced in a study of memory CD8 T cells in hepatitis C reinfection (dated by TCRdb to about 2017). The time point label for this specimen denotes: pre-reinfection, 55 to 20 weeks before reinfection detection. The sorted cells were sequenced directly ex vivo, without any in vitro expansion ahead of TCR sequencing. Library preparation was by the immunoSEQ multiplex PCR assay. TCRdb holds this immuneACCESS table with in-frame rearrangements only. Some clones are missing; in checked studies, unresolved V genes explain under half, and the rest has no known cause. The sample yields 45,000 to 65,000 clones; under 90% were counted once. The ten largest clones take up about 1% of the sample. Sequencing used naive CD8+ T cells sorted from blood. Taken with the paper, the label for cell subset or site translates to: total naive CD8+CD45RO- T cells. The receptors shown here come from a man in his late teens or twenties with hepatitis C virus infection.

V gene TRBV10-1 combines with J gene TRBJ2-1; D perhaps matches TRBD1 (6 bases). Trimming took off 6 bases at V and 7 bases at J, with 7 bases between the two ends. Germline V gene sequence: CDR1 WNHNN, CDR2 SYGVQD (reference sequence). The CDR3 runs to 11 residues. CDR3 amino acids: CASRQGNEQFF. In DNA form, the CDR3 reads TGCGCCAGCAGACAGGGTAATGAGCAGTTCTTC.

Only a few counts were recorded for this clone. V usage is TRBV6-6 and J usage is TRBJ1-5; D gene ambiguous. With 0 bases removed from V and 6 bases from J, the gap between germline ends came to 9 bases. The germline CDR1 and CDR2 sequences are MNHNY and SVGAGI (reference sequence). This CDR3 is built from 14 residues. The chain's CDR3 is CASSYSSDVQPQHF. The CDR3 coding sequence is TGTGCCAGCAGTTACTCGAGTGATGTTCAGCCCCAGCATTTT.

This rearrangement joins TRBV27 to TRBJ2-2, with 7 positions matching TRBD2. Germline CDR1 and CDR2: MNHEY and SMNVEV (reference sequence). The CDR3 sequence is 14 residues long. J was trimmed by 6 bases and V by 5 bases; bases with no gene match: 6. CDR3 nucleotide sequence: TGTGCCAGCAGTCTAGCGGAGGAGTCCGGGGAGCTGTTTTTT. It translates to CASSLAEESGELFF.

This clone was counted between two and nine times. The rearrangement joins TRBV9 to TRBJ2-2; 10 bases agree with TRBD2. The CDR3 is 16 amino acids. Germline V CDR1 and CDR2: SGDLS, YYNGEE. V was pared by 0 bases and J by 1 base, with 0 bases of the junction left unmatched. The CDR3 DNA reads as TGTGCCAGCAGCGTAGTAGCGGGAGGGAACACCGGGGAGCTGTTTTTT. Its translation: CASSVVAGGNTGELFF.

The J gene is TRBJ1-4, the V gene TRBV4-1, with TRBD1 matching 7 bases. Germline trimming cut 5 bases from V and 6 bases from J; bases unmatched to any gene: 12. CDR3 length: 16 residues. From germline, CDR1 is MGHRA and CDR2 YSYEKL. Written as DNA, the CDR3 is TGCGCCAGCAGCGCCTCTGGGGGGCAGGGGGATGAAAAACTGTTTTTT. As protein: CASSASGGQGDEKLFF.

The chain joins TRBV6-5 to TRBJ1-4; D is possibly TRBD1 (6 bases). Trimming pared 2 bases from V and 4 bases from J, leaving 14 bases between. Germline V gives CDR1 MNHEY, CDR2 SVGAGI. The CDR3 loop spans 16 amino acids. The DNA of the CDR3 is TGTGCCAGCAGTTACACCTACAGGGCCCTTAATGAAAAACTGTTTTTT. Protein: CASSYTYRALNEKLFF.

CDR3 sequence reads: CASSQSRRGSYEQYV. CDR3 coding DNA: TGCGCCAGCAGTCAATCGAGAAGGGGATCCTACGAGCAGTACGTC. The V gene is TRBV23-1, the J gene TRBJ2-7, with D perhaps matching TRBD1 (5 bases). TRBV23-1 is treated as an ORF (open reading frame) with a function not yet certain. The length of the CDR3 is 15 residues. Trimming cost V 0 bases and J 1 base, with 10 bases left between them.

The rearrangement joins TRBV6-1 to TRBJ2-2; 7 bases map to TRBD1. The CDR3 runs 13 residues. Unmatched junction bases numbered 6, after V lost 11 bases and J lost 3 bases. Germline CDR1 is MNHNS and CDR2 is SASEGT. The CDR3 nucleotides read TGTGCCGGCCGGGACAGTTACACCGGGGAGCTGTTTTTT. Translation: CAGRDSYTGELFF.

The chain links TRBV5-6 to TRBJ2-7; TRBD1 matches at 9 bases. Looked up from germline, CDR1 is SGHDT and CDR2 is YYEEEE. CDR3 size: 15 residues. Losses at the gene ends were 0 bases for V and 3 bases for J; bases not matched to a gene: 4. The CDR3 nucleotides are TGTGCCAGCAGCTTGGGGACGACAGGGGGCTACGAGCAGTACGTC. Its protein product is CASSLGTTGGYEQYV.

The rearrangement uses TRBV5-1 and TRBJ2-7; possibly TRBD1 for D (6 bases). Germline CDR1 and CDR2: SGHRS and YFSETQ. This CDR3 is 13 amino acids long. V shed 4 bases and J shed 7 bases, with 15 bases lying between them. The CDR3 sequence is CASSPPGGWEQYF. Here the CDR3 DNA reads TGCGCCAGCAGCCCGCCTGGGGGCTGGGAGCAGTACTTC.

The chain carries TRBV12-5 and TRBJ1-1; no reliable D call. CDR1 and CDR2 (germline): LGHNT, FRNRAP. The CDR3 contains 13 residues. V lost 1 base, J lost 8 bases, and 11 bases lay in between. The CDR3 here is CASGLDPGGEAFF. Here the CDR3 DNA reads TGTGCTAGTGGTTTGGATCCAGGAGGAGAAGCTTTCTTT.

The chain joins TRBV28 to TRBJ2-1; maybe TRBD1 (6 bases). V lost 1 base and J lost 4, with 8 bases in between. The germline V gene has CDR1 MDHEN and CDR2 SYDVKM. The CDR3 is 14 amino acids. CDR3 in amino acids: CASSLSDRYNEQFF. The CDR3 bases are TGTGCCAGCAGTTTATCGGACAGATACAATGAGCAGTTCTTC.

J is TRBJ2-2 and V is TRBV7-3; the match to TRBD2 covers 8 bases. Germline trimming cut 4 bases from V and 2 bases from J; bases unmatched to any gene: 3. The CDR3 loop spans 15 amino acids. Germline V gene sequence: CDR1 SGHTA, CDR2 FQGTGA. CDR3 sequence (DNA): TGTGCCAGCAGCTCCGGGGGGGATAACACCGGGGAGCTGTTTTTT. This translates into CASSSGGDNTGELFF.

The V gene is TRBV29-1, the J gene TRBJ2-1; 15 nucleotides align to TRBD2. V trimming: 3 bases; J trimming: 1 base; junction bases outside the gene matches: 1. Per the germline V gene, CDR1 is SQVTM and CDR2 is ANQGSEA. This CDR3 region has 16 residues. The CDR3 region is CSVDGLAGGSYNEQFF. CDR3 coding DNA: TGCAGCGTTGACGGACTAGCGGGAGGGTCCTACAATGAGCAGTTCTTC.

CDR3 amino acids: CASSSGSNTGELFF. CDR3 coding DNA: TGTGCCAGCAGCTCCGGGTCGAACACCGGGGAGCTGTTTTTT. V gene TRBV7-2 combines with J gene TRBJ2-2, with D hard to call. The germline V gene encodes CDR1 SGHTA and CDR2 FQGNSA. The ends were cut back, 4 bases at V and 0 bases at J, with 6 bases in the middle. This CDR3 region has 14 residues.

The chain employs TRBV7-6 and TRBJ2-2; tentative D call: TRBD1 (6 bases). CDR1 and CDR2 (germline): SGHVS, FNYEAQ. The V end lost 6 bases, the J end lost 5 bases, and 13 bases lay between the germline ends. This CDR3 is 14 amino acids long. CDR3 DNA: TGTGCCAGCAGGGGACAAAATCCGACCGGGGAGCTGTTTTTT. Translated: CASRGQNPTGELFF.

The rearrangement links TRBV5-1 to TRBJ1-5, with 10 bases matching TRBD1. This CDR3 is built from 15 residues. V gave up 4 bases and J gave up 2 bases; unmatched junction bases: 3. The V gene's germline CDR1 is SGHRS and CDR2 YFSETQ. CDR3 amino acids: CASSLGQGGNQPQHF. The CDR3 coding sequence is TGCGCCAGCAGCCTCGGACAGGGGGGCAATCAGCCCCAGCATTTT.

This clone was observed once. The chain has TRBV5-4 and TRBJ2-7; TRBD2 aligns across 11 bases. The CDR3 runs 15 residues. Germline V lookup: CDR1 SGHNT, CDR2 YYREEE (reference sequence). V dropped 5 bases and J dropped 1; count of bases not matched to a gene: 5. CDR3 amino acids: CASSSGTSGSYEQYF. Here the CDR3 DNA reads TGTGCCAGCAGTTCCGGGACTAGCGGATCCTACGAGCAGTACTTC.

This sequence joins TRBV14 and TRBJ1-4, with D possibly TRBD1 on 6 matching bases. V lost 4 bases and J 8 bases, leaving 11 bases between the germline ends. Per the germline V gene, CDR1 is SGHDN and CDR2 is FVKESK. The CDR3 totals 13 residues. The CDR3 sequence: CASSRGRVEKLFF. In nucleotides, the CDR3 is TGTGCCAGCAGCCGGGGGCGCGTCGAAAAACTGTTTTTT.

Written as DNA, the CDR3 is TGTGCCAGCAGTTTGGGGAGAGAGCAGTTCTTC. This gives the protein CASSLGREQFF. This chain joins TRBV28 and TRBJ2-1; TRBD2 is a possible D gene (5 bases). This CDR3 region has 11 residues. V shed 3 bases and J shed 10 bases, with 7 bases lying between them. CDR1 and CDR2 from the germline V gene are MDHEN and SYDVKM.

CDR3 nucleotides: TGTGCCAGCAGCTTACCCGCGGGACAGAACTATGGCTACACCTTC. Its protein product is CASSLPAGQNYGYTF. J is TRBJ1-2 and V is TRBV7-9; 7 bases fit TRBD1. The CDR3 totals 15 residues. V shed 2 bases, J shed 2 bases, and the junction held 5 bases outside the gene matches. The germline V gene has CDR1 SEHNR and CDR2 FQNEAQ (reference sequence).

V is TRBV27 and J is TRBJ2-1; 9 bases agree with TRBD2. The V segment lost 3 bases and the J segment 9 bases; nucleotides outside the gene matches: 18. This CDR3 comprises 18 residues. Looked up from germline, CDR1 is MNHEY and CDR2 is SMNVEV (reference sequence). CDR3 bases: TGTGCCAGCAGTTTTTTGGCGGGAGGGCCCCTGAGGGTTGGTGAGCAGTTCTTC. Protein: CASSFLAGGPLRVGEQFF.

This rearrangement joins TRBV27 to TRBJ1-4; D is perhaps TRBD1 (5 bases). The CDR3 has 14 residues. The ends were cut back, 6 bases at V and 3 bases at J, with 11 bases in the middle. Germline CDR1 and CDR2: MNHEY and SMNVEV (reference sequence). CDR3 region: CASSSGLSNEKLFF. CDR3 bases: TGTGCCAGCAGCTCAGGGTTGTCTAATGAAAAACTGTTTTTT.

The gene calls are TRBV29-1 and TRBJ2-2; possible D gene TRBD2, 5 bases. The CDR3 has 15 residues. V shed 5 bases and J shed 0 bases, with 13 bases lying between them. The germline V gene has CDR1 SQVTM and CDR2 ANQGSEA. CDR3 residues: CSVLDNGANTGELFF. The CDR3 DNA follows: TGCAGCGTTCTAGATAACGGGGCGAACACCGGGGAGCTGTTTTTT.

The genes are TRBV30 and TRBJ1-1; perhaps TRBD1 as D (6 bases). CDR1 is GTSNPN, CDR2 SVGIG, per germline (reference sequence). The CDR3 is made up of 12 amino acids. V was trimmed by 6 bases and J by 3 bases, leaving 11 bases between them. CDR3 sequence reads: CACQGQYTEAFF. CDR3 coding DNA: TGTGCCTGTCAAGGACAGTACACTGAAGCTTTCTTT.